This T cell receptor (beta chain) was recovered during a study of tumor-infiltrating lymphocytes in localized non-small cell lung cancer (dated by TCRdb to the early 2020s). A note on the overall study: The cohort included patients whose samples were collected after neoadjuvant chemotherapy, as well as both smokers and never-smokers and several histologies. Each patient contributed resected tumor tissue and uninvolved lung tissue from the same patient, described as non-adjacent to the tumor. TCR sequencing was one of several integrated assays, alongside flow cytometry, multiplex immunofluorescence, RNA-seq, exome sequencing and proteomics, applied to the same patients. A total of some 60 patients were part of the paired comparison of immunoSEQ T-cell fraction between tumor and uninvolved lung. The overall ICON cohort comprised under 170 surgical patients with localized non-small cell lung cancer whose tumors were resected. What the study reported, not specific to this receptor: Different pieces of the same tissue were used for different assays, so technical variation could not be separated from intratumor heterogeneity. TCR-derived T-cell fraction did not differ between the flow cytometry-defined immunotypes IM1 (good prognosis) and IM2 (poor prognosis). In line with immunofluorescence CD3 counts, TCRbeta sequencing supported higher T cell infiltration in tumors compared with uninvolved lung tissue. Assay coverage varied across patients depending on available tissue quantity, so only a subset of the cohort had TCR sequencing.

The T-cell fraction in tumor and uninvolved lung tissue was obtained from TCR sequencing using the immunoSEQ assay. As for how the authors treated the data: For survival analysis, patients were divided into high (upper tertile) and low (lower two tertiles) T-cell fraction groups, which were compared by log-rank test. A signed-rank test was used to test paired tumor versus uninvolved lung differences in T-cell fraction. TCRdb limited this immuneACCESS table to in-frame rearrangements with V and J called. A share of clones is missing; checked studies link under half to unresolved V genes, and the rest is unexplained. The V and J calls and clone size come from that table; D and trimming were worked out from the DNA. Recorded for this sample are 10,000 to 12,000 clones; roughly 85% of them occurred a single time. The ten most abundant clones make up 7.8% of the sample. From the cysteine up to the phenylalanine, the CDR3 has a length of 11 residues. Solely the CDR3 DNA is kept, with 33 bases framed from the first base. According to the germline V gene, CDR1 reads MNHNS and CDR2 reads SASEGT. Between the V and J ends, shortened by 7 bases and 5 bases respectively, the junction contains 7 bases.

ICON enrollment began in 2016, and the last patient was enrolled in 2018. In a subcohort of 76 patients, fresh tumor and matched uninvolved tissue were collected for in-depth immune analyses, with TCR sequencing among those analyses. DNA for TCR sequencing was isolated from bulk tissue, and no cell sorting was done. As concerns this clone: Which antigen it targets is not known. Base qualities are missing; no much larger clone stands one base away.

The source material was uninvolved lung tissue not adjacent to the tumor. The V and J genes are TRBV6-1 and TRBJ2-3, with no confident D gene call. This receptor was identified in a human donor with non-small cell lung cancer. In nucleotides, the sequence is TGTGCCAGCAATGTTTTAGATACGCAGTATTTT. It specifies CASNVLDTQYF.